This paragraph reports one T cell receptor (beta chain). Other DNA sequences in the same sample also yield this CDR3. The V and J ends lost 5 bases and 2 bases, in that order; junction bases with no gene match: 4. Germline V gene lookup returns CDR1 SGHRS and CDR2 YFSETQ. The CDR3 spans 14 residues. This specimen belongs to a study of shared clonotypes between healthy human individuals. Profiled with immunoSEQ multiplex PCR; TCRdb holds only in-frame clones, not every one. The sample yields around 2.3 million clones, roughly 95% seen once. This TCR derives from a man aged 18-30 years in good health. The chain carries TRBV5-1 and TRBJ2-7, with 10 nucleotides matching TRBD1. Sequencing was done on a sample of naive CD4+ T cells sorted from blood. Subset specified: CD45RA+ positively selected. Here the CDR3 reads CASSTGTGAYEQYF. DNA of the CDR3: TGCGCCAGCAGTACCGGGACAGGGGCCTACGAGCAGTACTTC.